The clone carrying this T cell receptor (beta chain) was seen a few times. TCRdb re-called the 5' RACE reads with MiXCR, one entry per CDR3 protein. The table lists more than 1.5 million distinct CDR3 sequences, under 35% of them singletons, with about 0.3% in the top ten. These data come from a study of identical twins. There are 11 residues in the CDR3. Looked up from germline, CDR1 is DFQATT and CDR2 is SNEGSKA (reference sequence). V lost 5 bases to trimming and J lost 11 bases, with 13 bases between them. The rearrangement joins TRBV20-1 to TRBJ2-4, with a possible D match to TRBD2 (5 bases). The TCR originated in a newborn girl in good health. What was sequenced was cord blood. CDR3 in DNA: TGCAGTGCTCCCTCGGAGGAAGTTCAGTACTTC. Amino acids: CSAPSEEVQYF.